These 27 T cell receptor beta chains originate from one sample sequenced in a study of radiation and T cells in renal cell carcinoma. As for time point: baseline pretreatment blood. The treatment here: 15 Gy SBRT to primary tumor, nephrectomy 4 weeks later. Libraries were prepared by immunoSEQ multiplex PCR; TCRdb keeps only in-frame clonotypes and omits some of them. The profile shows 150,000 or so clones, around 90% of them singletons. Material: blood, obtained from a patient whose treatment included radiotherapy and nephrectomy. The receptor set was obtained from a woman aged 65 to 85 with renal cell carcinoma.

CDR3 sequence: CASSLKGRGVGTDTQYF. In DNA form, the CDR3 reads TGTGCCAGCAGCTTAAAAGGCCGGGGAGTGGGCACAGATACGCAGTATTTT. The chain uses TRBV11-3 and TRBJ2-3, with a possible D match to TRBD2 (5 bases). Germline lookup yields CDR1 SGHNT and CDR2 YENEEA. V gave up 2 bases and J gave up 1 base, with 16 bases separating them. This CDR3 region has 17 residues.

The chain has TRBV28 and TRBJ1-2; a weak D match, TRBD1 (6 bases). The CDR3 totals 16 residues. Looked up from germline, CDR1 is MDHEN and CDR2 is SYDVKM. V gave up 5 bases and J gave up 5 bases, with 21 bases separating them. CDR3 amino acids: CASSPGTFLGGYGYTF. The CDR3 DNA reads TGTGCCAGCAGTCCCGGGACATTCCTCGGGGGTTATGGCTACACCTTC.

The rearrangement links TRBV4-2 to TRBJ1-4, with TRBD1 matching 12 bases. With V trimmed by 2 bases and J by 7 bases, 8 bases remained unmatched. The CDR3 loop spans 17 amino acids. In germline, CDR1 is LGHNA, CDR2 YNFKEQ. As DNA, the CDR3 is TGTGCCAGCAGCCAACTGGGACAGGGGGCGAGGGGTGAAAAACTGTTTTTT. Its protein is CASSQLGQGARGEKLFF.

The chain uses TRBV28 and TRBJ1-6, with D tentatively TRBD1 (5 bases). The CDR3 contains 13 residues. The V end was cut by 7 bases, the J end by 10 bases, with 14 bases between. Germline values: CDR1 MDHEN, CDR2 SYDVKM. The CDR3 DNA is TGTGCCAGCAACTCGGGCAGGGTCTCACCCCTCCACTTT. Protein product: CASNSGRVSPLHF. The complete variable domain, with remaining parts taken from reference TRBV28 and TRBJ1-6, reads DVKVTQSSRYLVKRTGEKVFLECVQDMDHENMFWYRQDPGLGLRLIYFSYDVKMKEKGDIPEGYSVSREKKERFSLILESASTNQTSMYLCASNSGRVSPLHFGNGTRLTVT.

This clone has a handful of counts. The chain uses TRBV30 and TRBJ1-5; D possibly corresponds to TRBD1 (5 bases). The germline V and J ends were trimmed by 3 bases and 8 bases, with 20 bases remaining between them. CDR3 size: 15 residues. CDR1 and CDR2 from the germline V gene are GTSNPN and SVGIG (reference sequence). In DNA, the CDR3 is TGTGCCTGGAGCGACTCGGGACCCCTCAGGGAGCCCCAGCATTTT. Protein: CAWSDSGPLREPQHF.

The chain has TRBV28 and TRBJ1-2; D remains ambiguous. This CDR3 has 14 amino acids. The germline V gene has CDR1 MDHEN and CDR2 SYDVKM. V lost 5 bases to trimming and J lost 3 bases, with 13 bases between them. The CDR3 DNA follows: TGTGCCAGCAGTCGCGGGGTGTTCCACTATGGCTACACCTTC. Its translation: CASSRGVFHYGYTF.

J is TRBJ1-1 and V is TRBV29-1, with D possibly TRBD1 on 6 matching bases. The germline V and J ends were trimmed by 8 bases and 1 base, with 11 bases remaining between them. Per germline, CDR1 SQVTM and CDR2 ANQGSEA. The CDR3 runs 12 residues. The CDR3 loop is CSTKTGNTEAFF. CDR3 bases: TGCAGCACAAAGACAGGGAACACTGAAGCTTTCTTT.

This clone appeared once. The CDR3 region is CASSLVGDVRAYEQYF. The CDR3 DNA follows: TGTGCCAGCAGCTTGGTTGGGGACGTTCGGGCCTACGAGCAGTACTTC. V gene TRBV5-6 combines with J gene TRBJ2-7, with D perhaps TRBD1 or TRBD2 (5 bases each). CDR1 and CDR2 from the germline V gene are SGHDT and YYEEEE. The CDR3 contains 16 residues. Trimming took 0 bases from V and 2 from J, leaving 15 bases between them.

CDR3 sequence: CASSIGTEAFF. CDR3 sequence (DNA): TGTGCCAGCAGCATAGGAACTGAAGCTTTCTTT. The chain links TRBV11-3 to TRBJ1-1; D uncertain. The CDR3 covers 11 residues. V shed 5 bases and J shed 5 bases, with 6 bases lying between them. The germline CDR1 and CDR2 sequences are SGHNT and YENEEA. The complete variable domain, with remaining parts taken from reference TRBV11-3 and TRBJ1-1, reads EAGVVQSPRYKIIEKKQPVAFWCNPISGHNTLYWYLQNLGQGPELLIRYENEEAVDDSQLPKDRFSAERLKGVDSTLKIQPAELGDSAVYLCASSIGTEAFFGQGTRLTVV.

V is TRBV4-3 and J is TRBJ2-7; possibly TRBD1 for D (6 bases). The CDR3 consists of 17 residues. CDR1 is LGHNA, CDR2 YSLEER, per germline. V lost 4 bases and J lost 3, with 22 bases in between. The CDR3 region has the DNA TGCGCCAGCAGCCGAGACACTTCGACAGGTCAATTCTACGAGCAGTACTTC. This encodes CASSRDTSTGQFYEQYF.

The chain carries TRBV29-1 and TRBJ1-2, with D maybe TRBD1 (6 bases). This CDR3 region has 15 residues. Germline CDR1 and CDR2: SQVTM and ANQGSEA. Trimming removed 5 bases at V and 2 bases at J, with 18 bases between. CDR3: CSVLDSSSYNYGYTF. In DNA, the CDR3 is TGCAGCGTTTTGGACAGCTCAAGTTACAACTATGGCTACACCTTC.

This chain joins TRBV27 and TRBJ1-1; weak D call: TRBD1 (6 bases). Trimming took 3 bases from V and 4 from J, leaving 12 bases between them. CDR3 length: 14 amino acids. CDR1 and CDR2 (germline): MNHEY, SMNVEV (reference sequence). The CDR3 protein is CASSFLGGPTEAFF. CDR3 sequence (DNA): TGTGCCAGCAGTTTTCTCGGGGGGCCCACTGAAGCTTTCTTT.

This CDR3 is CASSATDRGLGNTIYF. CDR3 bases: TGTGCCAGTAGTGCCACGGACAGGGGGCTTGGAAACACCATATATTTT. The chain combines TRBV19 with TRBJ1-3, with 11 positions matching TRBD1. The germline V gene encodes CDR1 LNHDA and CDR2 SQIVND (reference sequence). This CDR3 region has 16 residues. The V gene end was trimmed by 5 bases and the J gene end by 3 bases; junction bases not matched to a gene: 6.

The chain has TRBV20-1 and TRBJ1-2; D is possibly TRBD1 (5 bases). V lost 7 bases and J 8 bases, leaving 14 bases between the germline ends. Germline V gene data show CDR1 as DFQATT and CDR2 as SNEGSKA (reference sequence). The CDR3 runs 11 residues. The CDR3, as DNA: TGCAGTGGCTCGGGGGTGGGAGGCTACACCTTC. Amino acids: CSGSGVGGYTF.

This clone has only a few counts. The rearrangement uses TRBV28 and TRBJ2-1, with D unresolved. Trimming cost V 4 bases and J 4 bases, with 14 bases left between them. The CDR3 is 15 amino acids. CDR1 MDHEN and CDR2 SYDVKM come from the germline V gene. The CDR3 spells CASSSAALRYNEQFF. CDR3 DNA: TGTGCCAGCAGTTCCGCCGCTCTCAGGTACAATGAGCAGTTCTTC.

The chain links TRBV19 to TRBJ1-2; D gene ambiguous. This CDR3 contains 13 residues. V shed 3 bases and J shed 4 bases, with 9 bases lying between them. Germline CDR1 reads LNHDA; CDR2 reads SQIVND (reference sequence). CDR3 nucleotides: TGTGCCAGTAGTATGATAAAATTCTATGGCTACACCTTC. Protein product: CASSMIKFYGYTF.

The CDR3 loop reads CASSLAAGGKQGSGYTF. The CDR3 DNA is TGTGCCAGCAGCTTAGCAGCAGGGGGCAAGCAGGGAAGTGGCTACACCTTC. The rearrangement uses TRBV7-2 and TRBJ1-2; TRBD1 matches at 8 bases. This CDR3 has 17 amino acids. Trimming cost V 0 bases and J 7 bases; bases outside gene matches: 13. Per germline, CDR1 SGHTA and CDR2 FQGNSA. Full variable domain (remainder filled in from reference TRBV7-2 and TRBJ1-2): GAGVSQSPSNKVTEKGKDVELRCDPISGHTALYWYRQSLGQGLEFLIYFQGNSAPDKSGLPSDRFSAERTGGSVSTLTIQRTQQEDSAVYLCASSLAAGGKQGSGYTFGSGTRLTVV.

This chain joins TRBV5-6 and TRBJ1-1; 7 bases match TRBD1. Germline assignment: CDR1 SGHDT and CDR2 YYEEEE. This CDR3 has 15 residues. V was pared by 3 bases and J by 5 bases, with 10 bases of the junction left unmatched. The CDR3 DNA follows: TGTGCCAGCAGCTCGCACAGGGGTGCTAGGACTGAAGCTTTCTTT. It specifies CASSSHRGARTEAFF.

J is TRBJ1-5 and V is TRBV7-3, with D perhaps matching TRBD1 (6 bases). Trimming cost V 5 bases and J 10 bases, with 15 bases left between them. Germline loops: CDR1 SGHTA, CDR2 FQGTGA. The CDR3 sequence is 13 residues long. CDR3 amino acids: CASSTYPGTPQHF. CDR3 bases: TGTGCCAGCAGCACTTACCCGGGGACACCCCAGCATTTT.

The CDR3 here is CASSLVILAGDTGELFF. In DNA, the CDR3 is TGTGCCAGCAGCTTAGTTATCCTAGCGGGGGACACCGGGGAGCTGTTTTTT. The V gene is TRBV7-2, the J gene TRBJ2-2, with 10 bases fitting TRBD2. The CDR3 loop spans 17 amino acids. Germline V CDR1 and CDR2: SGHTA, FQGNSA. V was pared by 1 base and J by 3 bases, with 5 bases of the junction left unmatched.

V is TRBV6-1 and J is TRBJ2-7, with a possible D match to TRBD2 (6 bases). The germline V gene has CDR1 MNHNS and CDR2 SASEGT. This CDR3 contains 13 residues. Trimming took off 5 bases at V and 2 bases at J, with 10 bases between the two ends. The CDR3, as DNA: TGTGCCAGCAGTTCAAGGAGGGCCTACGAGCAGTACTTC. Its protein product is CASSSRRAYEQYF.

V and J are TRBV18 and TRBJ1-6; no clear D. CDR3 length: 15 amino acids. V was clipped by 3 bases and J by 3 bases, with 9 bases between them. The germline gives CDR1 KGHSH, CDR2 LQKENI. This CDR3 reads CASSPEGSYNSPLHF. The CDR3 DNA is TGTGCCAGCTCACCTGAAGGAAGCTATAATTCACCCCTCCACTTT. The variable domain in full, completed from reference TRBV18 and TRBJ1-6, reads NAGVMQNPRHLVRRRGQEARLRCSPMKGHSHVYWYRQLPEEGLKFMVYLQKENIIDESGMPKERFSAEFPKEGPSILRIQQVVRGDSAAYFCASSPEGSYNSPLHFGNGTRLTVT.

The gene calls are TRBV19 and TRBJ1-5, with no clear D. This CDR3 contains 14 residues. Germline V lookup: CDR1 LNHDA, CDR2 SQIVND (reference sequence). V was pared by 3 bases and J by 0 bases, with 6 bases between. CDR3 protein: CASSIRISNQPQHF. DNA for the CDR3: TGTGCCAGTAGTATCCGGATTAGCAATCAGCCCCAGCATTTT.

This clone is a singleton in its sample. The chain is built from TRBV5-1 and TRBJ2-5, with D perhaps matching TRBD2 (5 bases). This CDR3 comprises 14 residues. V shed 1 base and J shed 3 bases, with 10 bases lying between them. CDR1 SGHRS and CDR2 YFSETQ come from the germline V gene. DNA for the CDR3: TGCGCCAGCAGCTTGATCTCCGGGGAAGAGACCCAGTACTTC. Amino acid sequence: CASSLISGEETQYF.

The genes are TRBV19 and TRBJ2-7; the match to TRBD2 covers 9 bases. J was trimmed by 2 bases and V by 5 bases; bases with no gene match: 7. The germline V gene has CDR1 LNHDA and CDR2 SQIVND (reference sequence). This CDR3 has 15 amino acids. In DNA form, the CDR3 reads TGTGCCAGTAGTTCCCGACTAGCGGAAACCTACGAGCAGTACTTC. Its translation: CASSSRLAETYEQYF.

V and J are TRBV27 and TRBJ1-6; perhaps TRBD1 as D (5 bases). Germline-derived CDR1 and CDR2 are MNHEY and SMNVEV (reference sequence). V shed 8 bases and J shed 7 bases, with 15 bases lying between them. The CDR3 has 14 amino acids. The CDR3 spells CASGWGRENSPLHF. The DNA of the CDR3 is TGTGCCAGCGGGTGGGGCAGGGAAAATTCACCCCTCCACTTT.

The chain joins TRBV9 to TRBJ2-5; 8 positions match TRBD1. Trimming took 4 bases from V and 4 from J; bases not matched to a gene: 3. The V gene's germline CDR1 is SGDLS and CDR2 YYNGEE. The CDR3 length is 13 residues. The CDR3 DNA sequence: TGTGCCAGCAGCATGACAGGGGTAGAGACCCAGTACTTC. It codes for CASSMTGVETQYF.